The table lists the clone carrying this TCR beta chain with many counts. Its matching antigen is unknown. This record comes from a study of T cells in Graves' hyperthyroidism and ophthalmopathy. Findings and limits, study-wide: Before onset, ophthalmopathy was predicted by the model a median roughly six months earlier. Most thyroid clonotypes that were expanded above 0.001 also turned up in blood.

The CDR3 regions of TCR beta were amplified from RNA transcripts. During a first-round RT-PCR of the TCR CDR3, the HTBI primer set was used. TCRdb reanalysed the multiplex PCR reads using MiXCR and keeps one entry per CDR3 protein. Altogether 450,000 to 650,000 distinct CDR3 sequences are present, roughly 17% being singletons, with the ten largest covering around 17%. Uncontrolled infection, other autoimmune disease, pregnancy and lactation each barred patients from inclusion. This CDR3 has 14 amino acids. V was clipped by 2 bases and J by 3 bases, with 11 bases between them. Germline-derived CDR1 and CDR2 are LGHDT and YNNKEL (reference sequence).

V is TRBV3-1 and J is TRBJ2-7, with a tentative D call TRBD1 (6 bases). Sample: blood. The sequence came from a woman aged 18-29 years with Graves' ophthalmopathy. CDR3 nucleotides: TGTGCCAGCAGCCAACCGGGACAAAACTACGAGCAGTACTTC. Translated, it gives CASSQPGQNYEQYF.